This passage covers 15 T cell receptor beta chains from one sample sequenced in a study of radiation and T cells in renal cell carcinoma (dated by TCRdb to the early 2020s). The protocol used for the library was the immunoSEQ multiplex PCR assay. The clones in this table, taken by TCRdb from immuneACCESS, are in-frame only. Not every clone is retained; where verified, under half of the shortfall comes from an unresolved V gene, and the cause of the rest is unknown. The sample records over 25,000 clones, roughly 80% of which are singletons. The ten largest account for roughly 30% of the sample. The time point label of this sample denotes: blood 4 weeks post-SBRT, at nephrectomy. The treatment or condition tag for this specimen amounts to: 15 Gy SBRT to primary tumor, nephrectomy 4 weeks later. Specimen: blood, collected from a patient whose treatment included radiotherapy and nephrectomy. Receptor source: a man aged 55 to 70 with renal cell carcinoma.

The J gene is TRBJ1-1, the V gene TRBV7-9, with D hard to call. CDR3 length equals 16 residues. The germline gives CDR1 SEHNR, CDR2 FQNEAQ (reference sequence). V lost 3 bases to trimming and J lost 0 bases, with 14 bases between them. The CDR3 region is CASSLAGPLMNTEAFF. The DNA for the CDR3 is TGTGCCAGCAGCTTGGCGGGCCCGTTGATGAACACTGAAGCTTTCTTT.

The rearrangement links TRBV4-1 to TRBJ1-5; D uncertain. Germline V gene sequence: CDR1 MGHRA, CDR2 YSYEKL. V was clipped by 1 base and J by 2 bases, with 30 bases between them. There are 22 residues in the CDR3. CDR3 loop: CASSQGLSGNWQATSGNQPQHF. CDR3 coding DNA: TGCGCCAGCAGCCAAGGACTCTCGGGGAATTGGCAAGCCACGAGTGGCAATCAGCCCCAGCATTTT.

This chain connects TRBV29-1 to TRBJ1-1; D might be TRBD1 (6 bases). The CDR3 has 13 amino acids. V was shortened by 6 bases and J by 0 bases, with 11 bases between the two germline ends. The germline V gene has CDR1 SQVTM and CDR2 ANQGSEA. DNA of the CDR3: TGCAGCGTAGCCGGACAGCTGAACACTGAAGCTTTCTTT. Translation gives CSVAGQLNTEAFF.

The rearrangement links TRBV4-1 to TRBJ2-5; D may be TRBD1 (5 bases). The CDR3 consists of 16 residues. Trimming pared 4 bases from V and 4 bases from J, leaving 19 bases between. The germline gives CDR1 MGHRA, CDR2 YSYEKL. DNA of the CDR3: TGCGCCAGCAGCCGGGGCGTTTTTGGGTTTTTAGAGACCCAGTACTTC. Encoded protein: CASSRGVFGFLETQYF.

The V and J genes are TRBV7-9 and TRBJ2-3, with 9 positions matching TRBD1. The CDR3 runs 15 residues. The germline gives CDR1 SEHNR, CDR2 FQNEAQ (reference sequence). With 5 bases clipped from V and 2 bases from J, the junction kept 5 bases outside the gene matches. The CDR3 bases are TGTGCCAGCAGCCGGACAGGGGCCAACACAGATACGCAGTATTTT. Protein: CASSRTGANTDTQYF.

Here the CDR3 reads CASSLGGEAFF. CDR3 in DNA: TGTGCCAGCAGCTTAGGGGGAGAAGCTTTCTTT. The chain couples TRBV7-8 to TRBJ1-1; the D is unclear. This CDR3 has 11 amino acids. The V end lost 1 base, the J end lost 8 bases, and 5 bases lay between the germline ends. Germline assignment: CDR1 SGHVS and CDR2 FQNEAQ.

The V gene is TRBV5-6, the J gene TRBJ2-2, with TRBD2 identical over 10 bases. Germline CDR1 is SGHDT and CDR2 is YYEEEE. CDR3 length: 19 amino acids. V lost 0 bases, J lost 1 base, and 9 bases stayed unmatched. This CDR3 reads CASSLASGGPFRNTGELFF. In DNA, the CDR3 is TGTGCCAGCAGCTTGGCTAGCGGGGGCCCCTTCCGGAACACCGGGGAGCTGTTTTTT.

The CDR3 reads CASTTGWGPGNTIYF. CDR3 coding DNA: TGTGCCAGCACTACGGGGTGGGGCCCTGGAAACACCATATATTTT. The genes are TRBV6-1 and TRBJ1-3, with a tentative D call TRBD1 (5 bases). Trimming left V 7 bases short and J 2 bases short, with 15 bases between. Germline lookup yields CDR1 MNHNS and CDR2 SASEGT. The CDR3 is made up of 15 amino acids.

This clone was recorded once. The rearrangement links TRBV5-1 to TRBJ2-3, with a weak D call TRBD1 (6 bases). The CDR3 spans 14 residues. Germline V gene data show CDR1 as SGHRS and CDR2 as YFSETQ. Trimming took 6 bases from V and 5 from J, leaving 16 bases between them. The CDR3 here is CASKKQGSLDTQYF. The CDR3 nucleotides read TGCGCCAGCAAAAAACAGGGAAGCCTAGATACGCAGTATTTT.

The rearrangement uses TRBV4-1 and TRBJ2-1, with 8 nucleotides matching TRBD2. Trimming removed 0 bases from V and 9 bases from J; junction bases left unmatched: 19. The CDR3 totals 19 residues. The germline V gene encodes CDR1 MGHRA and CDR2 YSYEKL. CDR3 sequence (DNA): TGCGCCAGCAGCCAAGATCAAAGGGATGGGAGCGGGAGAGGTAGTGAGCAGTTCTTC. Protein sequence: CASSQDQRDGSGRGSEQFF.

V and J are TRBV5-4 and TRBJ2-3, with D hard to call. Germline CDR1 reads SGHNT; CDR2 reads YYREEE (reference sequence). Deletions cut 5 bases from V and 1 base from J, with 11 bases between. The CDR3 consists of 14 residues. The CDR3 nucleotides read TGTGCCAGCAGTCCGGGCATTCGCACAGATACGCAGTATTTT. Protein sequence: CASSPGIRTDTQYF.

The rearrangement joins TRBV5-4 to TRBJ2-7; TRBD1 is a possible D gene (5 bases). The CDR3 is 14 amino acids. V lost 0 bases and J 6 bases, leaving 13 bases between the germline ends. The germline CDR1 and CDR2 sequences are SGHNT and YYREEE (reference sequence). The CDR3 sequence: CASSLEGRVFEQYF. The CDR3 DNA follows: TGTGCCAGCAGCTTGGAGGGGCGTGTGTTCGAGCAGTACTTC.

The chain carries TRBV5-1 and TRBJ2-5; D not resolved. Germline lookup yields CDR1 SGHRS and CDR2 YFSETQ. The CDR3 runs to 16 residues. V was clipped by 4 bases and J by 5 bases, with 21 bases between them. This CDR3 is CASSIQPPSHSETQYF. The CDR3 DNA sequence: TGCGCCAGCAGCATTCAGCCACCGTCCCATAGCGAGACCCAGTACTTC.

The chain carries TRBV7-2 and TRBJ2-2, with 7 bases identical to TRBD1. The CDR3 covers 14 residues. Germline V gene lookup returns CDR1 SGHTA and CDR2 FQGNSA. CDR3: CASTRDRNTGELFF. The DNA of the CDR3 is TGTGCTTCCACCCGGGACAGAAACACCGGGGAGCTGTTTTTT.

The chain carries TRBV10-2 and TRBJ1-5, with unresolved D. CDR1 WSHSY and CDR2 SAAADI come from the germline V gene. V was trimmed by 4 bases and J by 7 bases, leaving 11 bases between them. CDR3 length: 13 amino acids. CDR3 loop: CASSVGVRQPQHF. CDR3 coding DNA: TGCGCCAGCAGTGTTGGTGTGCGCCAGCCCCAGCATTTT.